This T cell receptor (beta chain) was captured in a study of regulatory T cells in long-lasting Graves disease. According to the study, TCR beta libraries were built with iRepertoire HTBI primers and CDR3-region Arm-PCR. One entry per CDR3 protein, called by TCRdb with MiXCR from the multiplex PCR reads. The sample has about 290,000 distinct CDR3 sequences, approximately 20% seen once; the top ten hold roughly three fifths. Germline assignment: CDR1 SGHTA and CDR2 FQGNSA. V was clipped by 5 bases and J by 3 bases, with 14 bases between them. The CDR3 is 14 residues long. The time point denotes: persistent/refractory GD, antithyroid drugs over 5 years with positive TRAb. PBMCs were the source of the RNA used for TCR sequencing.

This receptor was taken from a female donor with Graves disease. The sample in question was peripheral blood mononuclear cells (PBMCs), obtained when the disease was refractory, from a patient treated with antithyroid drugs. The chain is built from TRBV7-2 and TRBJ2-7, with a weak D call TRBD2 (5 bases). This CDR3 is CASSPSPDYYEQYF. DNA for the CDR3: TGTGCCAGCAGCCCCTCACCAGACTACTACGAGCAGTACTTC.